Below, one T cell receptor beta chain is given with its context. The sample belongs to a study of identical twins. Template switching supplied a universal primer site; unique molecular identifiers were carried on the cDNA. TCRdb re-derived calls from the 5' RACE reads in MiXCR, one entry per CDR3 protein. The sample contains roughly 500,000 distinct CDR3 sequences, around 20% of which appear only once. Germline CDR1 reads LGHNA; CDR2 reads YNFKEQ. The CDR3 totals 16 residues. The J segment lost 4 bases and the V segment lost 5 bases, leaving 7 bases of the junction unmatched. These same records also appear under a second study, on T cells expressing NK-cell markers. That study reports: It was sorted CD3+CD56-NKG2C+, CD3+CD56+NKG2C- and CD3+CD56+NKG2C+ T cells that provided the TCR beta repertoires. Each of over 5 donors carried dominant NKG2C+ clonotypes accounting for roughly 1.0-7.0% of CD8+ T cells.

This chain joins TRBV4-2 and TRBJ2-3; the match to TRBD1 covers 12 bases. The specimen was CD4+ T cells sorted from blood. This sequence was found in a woman younger than 35 in good health. The CDR3 loop is CASSAPGQGASDTQYF. CDR3 bases: TGTGCCAGCAGCGCTCCGGGACAGGGGGCATCAGATACGCAGTATTTT.